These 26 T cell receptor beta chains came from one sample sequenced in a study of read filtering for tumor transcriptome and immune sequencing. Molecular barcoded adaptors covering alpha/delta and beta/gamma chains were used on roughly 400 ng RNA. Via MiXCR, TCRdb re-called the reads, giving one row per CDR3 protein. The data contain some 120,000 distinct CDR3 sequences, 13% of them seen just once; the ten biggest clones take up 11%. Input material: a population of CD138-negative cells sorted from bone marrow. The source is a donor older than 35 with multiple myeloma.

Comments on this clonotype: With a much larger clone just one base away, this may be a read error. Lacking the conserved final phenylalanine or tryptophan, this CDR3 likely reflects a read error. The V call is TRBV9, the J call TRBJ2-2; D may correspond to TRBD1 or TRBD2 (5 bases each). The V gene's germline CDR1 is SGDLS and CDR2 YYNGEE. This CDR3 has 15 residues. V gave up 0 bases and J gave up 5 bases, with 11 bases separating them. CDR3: CASSVGGVGTGELFC. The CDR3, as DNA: TGTGCCAGCAGCGTAGGAGGGGTTGGTACCGGGGAGCTGTTTTGT.

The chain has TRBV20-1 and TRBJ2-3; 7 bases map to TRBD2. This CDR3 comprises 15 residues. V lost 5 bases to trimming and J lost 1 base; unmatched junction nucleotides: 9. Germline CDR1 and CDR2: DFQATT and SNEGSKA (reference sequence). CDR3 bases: TGCAGTGCTCCTGGGAGCGGGGCTTGCACAGATACGCAGTATTTT. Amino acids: CSAPGSGACTDTQYF.

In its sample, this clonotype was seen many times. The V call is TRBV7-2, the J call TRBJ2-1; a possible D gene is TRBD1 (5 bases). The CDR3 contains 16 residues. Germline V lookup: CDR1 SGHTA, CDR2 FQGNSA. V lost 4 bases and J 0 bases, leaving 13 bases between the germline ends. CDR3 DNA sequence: TGTGCCAGCAGCTCTCGACAGAGCAGCTCCTACAATGAGCAGTTCTTC. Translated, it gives CASSSRQSSSYNEQFF.

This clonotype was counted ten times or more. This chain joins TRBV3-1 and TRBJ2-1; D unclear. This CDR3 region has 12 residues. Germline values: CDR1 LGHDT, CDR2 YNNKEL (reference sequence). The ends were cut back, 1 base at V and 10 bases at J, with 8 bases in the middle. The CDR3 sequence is CASSQAGREQFF. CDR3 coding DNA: TGTGCCAGCAGCCAAGCCGGTCGAGAGCAGTTCTTC.

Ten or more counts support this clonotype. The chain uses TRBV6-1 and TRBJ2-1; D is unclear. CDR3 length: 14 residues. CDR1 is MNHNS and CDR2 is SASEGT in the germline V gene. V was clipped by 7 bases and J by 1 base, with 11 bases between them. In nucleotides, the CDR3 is TGTGCCAGCACAAGGTTAGAGTCCTACAATGAGCAGTTCTTC. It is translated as CASTRLESYNEQFF.

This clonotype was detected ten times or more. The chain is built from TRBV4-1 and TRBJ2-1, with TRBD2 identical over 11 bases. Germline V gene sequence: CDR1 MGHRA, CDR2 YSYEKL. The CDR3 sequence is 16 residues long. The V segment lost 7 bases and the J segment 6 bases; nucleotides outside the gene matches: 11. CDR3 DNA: TGCGCCAGCACCCGTAGCGGGGGGGTAAGTGGCAATGAGCAGTTCTTC. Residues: CASTRSGGVSGNEQFF.

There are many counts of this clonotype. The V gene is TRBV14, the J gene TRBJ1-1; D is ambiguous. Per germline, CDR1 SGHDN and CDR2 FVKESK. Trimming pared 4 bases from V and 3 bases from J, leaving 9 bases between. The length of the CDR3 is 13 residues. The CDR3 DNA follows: TGTGCCAGCAGCCCAGGACCGGACACTGAAGCTTTCTTT. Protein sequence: CASSPGPDTEAFF.

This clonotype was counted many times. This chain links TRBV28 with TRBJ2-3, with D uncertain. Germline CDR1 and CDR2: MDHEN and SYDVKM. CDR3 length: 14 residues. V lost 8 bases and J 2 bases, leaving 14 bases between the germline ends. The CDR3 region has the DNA TGTGCCAGCCTCAACGGGCCTAACACAGATACGCAGTATTTT. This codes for CASLNGPNTDTQYF. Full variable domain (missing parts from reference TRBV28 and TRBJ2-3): DVKVTQSSRYLVKRTGEKVFLECVQDMDHENMFWYRQDPGLGLRLIYFSYDVKMKEKGDIPEGYSVSREKKERFSLILESASTNQTSMYLCASLNGPNTDTQYFGPGTRLTVL.

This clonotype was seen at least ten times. CDR3 sequence: CASKPGARGETQYF. DNA for the CDR3: TGTGCCAGCAAACCGGGAGCTAGAGGAGAGACCCAGTACTTC. The chain joins TRBV7-9 to TRBJ2-5; D possibly corresponds to TRBD2 (6 bases). Looked up from germline, CDR1 is SEHNR and CDR2 is FQNEAQ (reference sequence). Between the trimmed V and J ends, which lost 7 bases and 4 bases, there was a span of 16 bases. The CDR3 contains 14 residues.

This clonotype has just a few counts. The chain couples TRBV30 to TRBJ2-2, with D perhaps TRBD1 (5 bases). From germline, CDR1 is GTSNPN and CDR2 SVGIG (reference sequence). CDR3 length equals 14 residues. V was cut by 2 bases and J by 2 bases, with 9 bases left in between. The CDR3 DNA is TGTGCCTGGAGTATAGGGGCTAACACCGGGGAGCTGTTTTTT. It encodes CAWSIGANTGELFF.

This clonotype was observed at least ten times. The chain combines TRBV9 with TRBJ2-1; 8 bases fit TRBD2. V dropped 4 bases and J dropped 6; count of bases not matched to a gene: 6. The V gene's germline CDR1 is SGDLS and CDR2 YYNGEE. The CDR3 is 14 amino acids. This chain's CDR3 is CASSITGTSNEQFF. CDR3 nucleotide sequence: TGTGCCAGCAGCATCACCGGGACTAGCAATGAGCAGTTCTTC.

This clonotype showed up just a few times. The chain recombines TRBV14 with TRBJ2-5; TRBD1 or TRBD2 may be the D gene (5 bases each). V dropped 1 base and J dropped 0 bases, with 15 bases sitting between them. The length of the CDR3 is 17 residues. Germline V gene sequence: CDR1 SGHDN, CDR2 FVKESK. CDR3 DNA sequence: TGTGCCAGCAGCCAAGTTGGGACGACCTGGTACCAAGAGACCCAGTACTTC. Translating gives CASSQVGTTWYQETQYF.

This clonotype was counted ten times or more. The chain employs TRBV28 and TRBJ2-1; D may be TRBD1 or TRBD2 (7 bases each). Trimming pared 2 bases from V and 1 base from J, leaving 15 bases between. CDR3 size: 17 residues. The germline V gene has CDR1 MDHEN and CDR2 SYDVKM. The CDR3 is CASSLRGLAASYNEQFF. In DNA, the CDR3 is TGTGCCAGCAGTTTAAGGGGGCTAGCGGCTTCCTACAATGAGCAGTTCTTC.

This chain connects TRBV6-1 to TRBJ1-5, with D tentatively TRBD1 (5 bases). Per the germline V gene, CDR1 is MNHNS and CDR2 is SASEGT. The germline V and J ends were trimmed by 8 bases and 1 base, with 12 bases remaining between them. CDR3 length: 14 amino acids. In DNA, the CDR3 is TGTGCCAGCGGAGGGGAACAAAGCAATCAGCCCCAGCATTTT. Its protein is CASGGEQSNQPQHF.

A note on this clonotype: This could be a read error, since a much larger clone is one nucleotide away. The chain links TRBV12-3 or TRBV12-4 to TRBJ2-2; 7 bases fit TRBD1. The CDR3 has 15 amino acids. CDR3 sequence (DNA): TGTGCCGGCAGTTCCCGGGACAGGAACACCGGGGAGCTGTTTTTT. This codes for CAGSSRDRNTGELFF.

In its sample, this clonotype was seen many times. CDR3 residues: CATSRARDRVSVNYGYTF. The CDR3 DNA follows: TGTGCCACCAGCAGAGCGAGGGACAGGGTGTCTGTTAACTATGGCTACACCTTC. The chain couples TRBV15 to TRBJ1-2, with 9 nucleotides matching TRBD1. Germline V CDR1 and CDR2: LNHNV, YYDKDF (reference sequence). With 1 base clipped from V and 1 base from J, the junction kept 10 bases outside the gene matches. The CDR3 is 18 residues long.

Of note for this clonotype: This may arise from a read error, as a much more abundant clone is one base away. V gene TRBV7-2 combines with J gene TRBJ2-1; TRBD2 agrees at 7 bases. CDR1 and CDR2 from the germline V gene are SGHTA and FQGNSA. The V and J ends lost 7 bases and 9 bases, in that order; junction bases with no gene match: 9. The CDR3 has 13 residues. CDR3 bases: TGTGCCAGCACCCCCCCCGCTAGCGGTGAGCAGTTCTTC. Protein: CASTPPASGEQFF.

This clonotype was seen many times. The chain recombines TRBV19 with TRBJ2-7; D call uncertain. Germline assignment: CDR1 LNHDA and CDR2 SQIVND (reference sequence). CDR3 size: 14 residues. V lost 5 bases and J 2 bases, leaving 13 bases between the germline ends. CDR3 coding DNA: TGTGCCAGTAGTCCCCTGCCGGAAGCCTACGAGCAGTACTTC. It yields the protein CASSPLPEAYEQYF.

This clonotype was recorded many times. The CDR3 bases are TGCAGCGTTGTGGGCAGCCAGAGGGGCGGGAGGTCCTACAATGAGCAGTTCTTC. Its protein is CSVVGSQRGGRSYNEQFF. The chain couples TRBV29-1 to TRBJ2-1, with 8 bases aligning to TRBD2. V gave up 4 bases and J gave up 1 base; unmatched junction bases: 15. Germline V lookup: CDR1 SQVTM, CDR2 ANQGSEA. This CDR3 comprises 18 residues.

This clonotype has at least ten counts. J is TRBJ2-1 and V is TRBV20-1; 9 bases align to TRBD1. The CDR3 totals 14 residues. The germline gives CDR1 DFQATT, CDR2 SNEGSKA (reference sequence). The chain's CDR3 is CSYARDRVYNEQFF. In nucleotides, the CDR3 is TGCAGCTACGCCCGGGACAGGGTATACAATGAGCAGTTCTTC.

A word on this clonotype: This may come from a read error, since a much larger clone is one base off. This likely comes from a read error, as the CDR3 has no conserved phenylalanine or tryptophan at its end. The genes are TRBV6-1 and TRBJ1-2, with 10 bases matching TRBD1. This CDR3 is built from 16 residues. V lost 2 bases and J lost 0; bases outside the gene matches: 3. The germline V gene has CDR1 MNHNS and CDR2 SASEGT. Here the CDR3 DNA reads TGTGCCAGCAGTGAATGGACAGGGGGAACTAACTATGGCTACACCCTC. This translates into CASSEWTGGTNYGYTL.

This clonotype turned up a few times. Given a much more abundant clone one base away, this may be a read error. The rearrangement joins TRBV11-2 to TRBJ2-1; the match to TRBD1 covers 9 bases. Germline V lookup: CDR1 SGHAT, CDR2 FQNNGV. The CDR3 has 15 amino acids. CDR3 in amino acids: CARRGTGGWDNEQFF. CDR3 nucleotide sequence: TGTGCCCGCAGGGGAACAGGGGGCTGGGACAATGAGCAGTTCTTC.

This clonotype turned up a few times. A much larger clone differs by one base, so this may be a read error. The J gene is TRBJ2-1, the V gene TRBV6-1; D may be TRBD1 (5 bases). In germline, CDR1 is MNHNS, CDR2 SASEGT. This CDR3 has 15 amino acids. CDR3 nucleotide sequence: TGTGCCAGCAGGGTGGGGCTGGATATACGCAATGGGCAGTTCTTC. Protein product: CASRVGLDIRNGQFF.

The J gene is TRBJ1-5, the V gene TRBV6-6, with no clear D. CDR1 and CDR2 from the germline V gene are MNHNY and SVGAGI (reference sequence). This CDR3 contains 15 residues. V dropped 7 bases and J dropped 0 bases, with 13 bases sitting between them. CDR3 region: CASKKGGNSNQPQHF. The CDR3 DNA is TGTGCCAGCAAAAAGGGAGGGAATAGCAATCAGCCCCAGCATTTT.

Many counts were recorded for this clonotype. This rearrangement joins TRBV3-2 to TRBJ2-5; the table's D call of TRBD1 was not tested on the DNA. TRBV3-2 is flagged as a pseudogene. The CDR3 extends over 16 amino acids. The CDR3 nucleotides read TGTGCCAGCAGCCAAGAGAACAGGGACCTTCAAGAGACCCAGTACTTC. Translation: CASSQENRDLQETQYF.

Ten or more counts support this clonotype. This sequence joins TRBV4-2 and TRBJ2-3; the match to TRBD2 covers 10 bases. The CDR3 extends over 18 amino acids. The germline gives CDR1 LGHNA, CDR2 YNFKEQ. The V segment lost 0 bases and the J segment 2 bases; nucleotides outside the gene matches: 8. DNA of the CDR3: TGTGCCAGCAGCCAAGATCGAACTAGCGGGATTACCACAGATACGCAGTATTTT. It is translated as CASSQDRTSGITTDTQYF.